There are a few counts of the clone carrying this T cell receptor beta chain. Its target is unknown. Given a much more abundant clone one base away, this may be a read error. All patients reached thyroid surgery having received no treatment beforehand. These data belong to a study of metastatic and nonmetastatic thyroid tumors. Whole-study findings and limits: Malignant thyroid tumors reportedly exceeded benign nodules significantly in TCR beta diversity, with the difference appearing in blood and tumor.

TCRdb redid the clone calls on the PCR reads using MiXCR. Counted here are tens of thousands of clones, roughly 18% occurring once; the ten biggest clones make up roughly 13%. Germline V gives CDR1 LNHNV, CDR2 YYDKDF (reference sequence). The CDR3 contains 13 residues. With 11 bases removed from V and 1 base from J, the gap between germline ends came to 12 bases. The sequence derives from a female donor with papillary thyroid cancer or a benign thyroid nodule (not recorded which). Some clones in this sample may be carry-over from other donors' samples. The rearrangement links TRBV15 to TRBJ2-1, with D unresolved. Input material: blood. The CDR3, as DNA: TGTGCCTCCTCCAGAGATTCCTACAATGAGCAGTTCTTC. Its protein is CASSRDSYNEQFF.